The source of this T cell receptor (beta chain) is a study of shared clonotypes between healthy human individuals. V was pared by 0 bases and J by 8 bases, with 11 bases between. Germline V CDR1 and CDR2: MGHRA, YSYEKL. This CDR3 contains 14 residues. Per the authors' pipeline: ImmunoSEQ supplied junction-only sequences lacking quality scores, so filtering was different. Repertoires were generated with immunoSEQ multiplex PCR, while TCRdb's copy carries only in-frame clones and drops some. V and J calls and clone size are as listed in that table; D and trimming were resolved from the DNA. The sample holds approximately 2.4 million clones, approximately 95% seen once.

Sequencing was done on a sample of naive CD4+ T cells sorted from blood. Specified subset: CD45RA+ positively selected. This clonotype was sampled from a man aged 18 to 35 in good health. The chain has TRBV4-1 and TRBJ2-1; D is uncertain. The CDR3 loop reads CASSQDPGGDEQFF. CDR3 in DNA: TGCGCCAGCAGCCAAGATCCAGGCGGCGATGAGCAGTTCTTC.